Listed here are 4 T cell receptor beta chains from one sample, sequenced in a study of lung T cells in sarcoidosis with Löfgren's syndrome. One entry per CDR3 protein, called by TCRdb with MiXCR from the reads. Of about 63,000 distinct CDR3 sequences listed, about 20% are singletons. The sequenced material came from CD4+ T cells from PBMCs. The source is a human donor with sarcoidosis (Löfgren's syndrome or another form), or a control subject (not recorded which).

There are a few counts of this clonotype. In DNA form, the CDR3 reads TGTGCCAGTAGGCCCGAATCACTAGGGACTAGCGGGAGTTTCTACGAGCAGTACTTC. As protein: CASRPESLGTSGSFYEQYF. The gene calls are TRBV19 and TRBJ2-7, with 14 bases identical to TRBD2. V trimming: 6 bases; J trimming: 3 bases; junction bases outside the gene matches: 16. CDR3 length equals 19 residues. Germline CDR1 is LNHDA and CDR2 is SQIVND (reference sequence).

A note on this clonotype: Since a much larger clone is just one base distant, this may be a read error. The rearrangement links TRBV7-2 to TRBJ2-1; D not resolved. The CDR3 runs 14 residues. In germline, CDR1 is SGHTA, CDR2 FQGNSA. For the CDR3, the DNA is TGTGCCAGCAGCCTTCGGGTCTCCTACAAGGAGCAGTTCTTC. It yields the protein CASSLRVSYKEQFF.

The table lists this clonotype with a few counts. The V and J genes are TRBV7-9 and TRBJ2-3, with TRBD2 as a possible D gene (5 bases). Trimming stripped 4 bases from V and 0 bases from J, with 14 bases between. The CDR3 loop spans 16 amino acids. Germline V gene lookup returns CDR1 SEHNR and CDR2 FQNEAQ (reference sequence). The CDR3 region is CASSSPRALSTDTQYF. As DNA, the CDR3 is TGTGCCAGCAGCTCCCCGCGGGCCCTTAGCACAGATACGCAGTATTTT.

The table lists this clonotype with a few counts. V and J are TRBV5-4 and TRBJ1-2; the match to TRBD1 covers 9 bases. V shed 4 bases, J shed 8 bases, and the junction held 12 bases outside the gene matches. This CDR3 region has 15 residues. Germline assignment: CDR1 SGHNT and CDR2 YYREEE (reference sequence). The DNA of the CDR3 is TGTGCCAGCAGCCTCGGGACAGGGACCATAAGCGGCTACACCTTC. Translation gives CASSLGTGTISGYTF.